The 29 T cell receptor beta chains in this list originate from one sample, sequenced in a study of CXCR3-negative and CXCR3-positive naive CD8 T cells. Which antigens these TCRs recognize remains unknown. Study results and caveats: Comparison of naive cells showed more hydrophobic TRB CDR3s in CXCR3-positive than in CXCR3-negative naive cells.

In preparing the TRB cDNA libraries, 5' RACE with UMI labels was used. TCRdb re-called the 5' RACE reads, yielding one record per CDR3 amino acid sequence without DNA. This repertoire comprises about 84,000 distinct CDR3 sequences; its ten largest clones make up roughly 0.64%. The sample was naive CXCR3+ CD8+ T cells from blood. Subset of the sample: CD45RO-CCR7+CD27+CD95- naive CD8+ T cells expressing CXCR3 (TNR3+). The receptors come from a human donor in good health. Some clones in this sample may be carry-over from other donors' samples.

This sequence joins TRBV5-1 and TRBJ1-5; there is no DNA to check the TCRdb D call of TRBD1. The CDR3 is made up of 13 amino acids. The germline V gene has CDR1 SGHRS and CDR2 YFSETQ. This chain's CDR3 is CASSLVGGQPQHF.

The J gene is TRBJ1-5, the V gene TRBV10-3. The CDR3 is 11 residues long. Germline lookup yields CDR1 ENHRY and CDR2 SYGVKD. The CDR3 region is CAIPSNQPQHF.

The rearrangement uses TRBV7-9 and TRBJ2-3; TCRdb outputs TRBD1, but without DNA this stays unchecked. The CDR3 runs 15 residues. Germline V gives CDR1 SEHNR, CDR2 FQNEAQ (reference sequence). The CDR3 sequence: CASSDQGTPTDTQYF.

The chain combines TRBV28 with TRBJ2-3; TCRdb's assignment of TRBD1 cannot be checked, as there is no DNA. From germline, CDR1 is MDHEN and CDR2 SYDVKM. The CDR3 sequence is 15 residues long. The CDR3 here is CASTPSVFNTDTQYF.

The chain joins TRBV7-9 to TRBJ2-2; the D gene TCRdb calls, TRBD1, cannot be checked with no DNA. Germline assignment: CDR1 SEHNR and CDR2 FQNEAQ (reference sequence). CDR3 length: 16 residues. This CDR3 is CASSSTGTGMIGELFF.

This chain connects TRBV6-1 to TRBJ1-1. The CDR3 has 13 amino acids. The V gene's germline CDR1 is MNHNS and CDR2 SASEGT. The chain's CDR3 is CASSDRWDTEAFF.

J is TRBJ1-6 and V is TRBV7-2. The CDR3 runs 15 residues. Germline-derived CDR1 and CDR2 are SGHTA and FQGNSA. The chain's CDR3 is CASSWDLELNSPLHF.

The genes are TRBV13 and TRBJ2-7; TCRdb's D call of TRBD1 is untestable without DNA. CDR3 length: 15 residues. Per germline, CDR1 PRHDT and CDR2 FYEKMQ (reference sequence). CDR3 sequence reads: CASSHPREGVDEQYF.

The rearrangement links TRBV5-1 to TRBJ2-6. Germline CDR1 reads SGHRS; CDR2 reads YFSETQ. The CDR3 is 15 residues long. The CDR3 sequence: CASTEQYSGANVLTF.

J is TRBJ2-7 and V is TRBV19; lacking DNA, the TRBD1 call made by TCRdb goes unchecked. The CDR3 is 16 residues long. Per the germline V gene, CDR1 is LNHDA and CDR2 is SQIVND (reference sequence). CDR3 amino acids: CASSSDRDRAAGEQYF.

The rearrangement joins TRBV27 to TRBJ1-5; TCRdb picks TRBD1, but there is no DNA to check that call. The CDR3 extends over 15 amino acids. CDR1 and CDR2 from the germline V gene are MNHEY and SMNVEV (reference sequence). CDR3 residues: CASSFTGYSNQPQHF.

The chain joins TRBV29-1 to TRBJ2-2; the D gene TCRdb calls, TRBD2, cannot be checked with no DNA. This CDR3 spans 18 amino acids. Germline-derived CDR1 and CDR2 are SQVTM and ANQGSEA. CDR3 loop: CSVEDARWGKGSTGELFF.

The chain joins TRBV7-2 to TRBJ2-4; TCRdb outputs TRBD2, but without DNA this stays unchecked. This CDR3 is 17 amino acids long. Germline CDR1 and CDR2: SGHTA and FQGNSA. Here the CDR3 reads CASSTHEGDKRFDIQYF.

The V call is TRBV19, the J call TRBJ2-3. Germline CDR1 reads LNHDA; CDR2 reads SQIVND (reference sequence). The CDR3 has 13 residues. The CDR3 here is CASSIDVGDTQYF. The full variable domain, in which reference TRBV19 and TRBJ2-3 provide the parts outside the CDR3, is DGGITQSPKYLFRKEGQNVTLSCEQNLNHDAMYWYRQDPGQGLRLIYYSQIVNDFQKGDIAEGYSVSREKKESFPLTVTSAQKNPTAFYLCASSIDVGDTQYFGPGTRLTVL.

J is TRBJ2-2 and V is TRBV12-3 or TRBV12-4; lacking DNA, the TRBD2 call made by TCRdb goes unchecked. CDR3 length: 15 residues. The CDR3 sequence is CASSEGTTGSGELFF.

J is TRBJ2-1 and V is TRBV7-6. Germline loops: CDR1 SGHVS, CDR2 FNYEAQ. The CDR3 is 18 residues long. The CDR3 sequence is CASSLSGSHSYFYNEQFF.

The V and J genes are TRBV2 and TRBJ2-1; the D gene TCRdb calls, TRBD2, cannot be checked with no DNA. The CDR3 is made up of 17 amino acids. Germline values: CDR1 SNHLY, CDR2 FYNNEI. The CDR3 loop is CASSEGVSGDSYNEQFF.

This chain joins TRBV29-1 and TRBJ2-7; no DNA is available, so the TRBD2 call from TCRdb remains unchecked. Germline loops: CDR1 SQVTM, CDR2 ANQGSEA. The length of the CDR3 is 12 residues. CDR3 sequence: CSGLGGTYEQYF.

This chain uses TRBV15 with TRBJ2-3. Germline V gene data show CDR1 as LNHNV and CDR2 as YYDKDF (reference sequence). This CDR3 has 15 amino acids. The CDR3 loop is CATSVLSPSTDTQYF.

The chain links TRBV6-5 to TRBJ2-5; TCRdb's D call of TRBD2 is untestable without DNA. Germline CDR1 and CDR2: MNHEY and SVGAGI. The CDR3 contains 14 residues. CDR3 residues: CASSYSGRKETQYF.

V usage is TRBV2 and J usage is TRBJ2-1; TCRdb picks TRBD1, but there is no DNA to check that call. This CDR3 is 17 amino acids long. The V gene's germline CDR1 is SNHLY and CDR2 FYNNEI. CDR3: CASSEAIRTVQKYEQFF.

CDR3 sequence reads: CASSPGAGVGNTGELFF. The V and J genes are TRBV6-5 and TRBJ2-2; TCRdb's D call, TRBD2, is unchecked because there is no DNA. The length of the CDR3 is 17 residues. Germline assignment: CDR1 MNHEY and CDR2 SVGAGI.

Here the CDR3 reads CASSFIGQGDTEAFF. This chain links TRBV12-3 or TRBV12-4 with TRBJ1-1; TCRdb proposes TRBD1, but this gene call is untestable without DNA. The length of the CDR3 is 15 residues.

The chain couples TRBV29-1 to TRBJ2-2. Germline CDR1 and CDR2: SQVTM and ANQGSEA. CDR3 length: 12 amino acids. The chain's CDR3 is CSVELGTGELFF.

V usage is TRBV7-9 and J usage is TRBJ1-1. The CDR3 loop spans 13 amino acids. CDR1 SEHNR and CDR2 FQNEAQ come from the germline V gene (reference sequence). The chain's CDR3 is CASSLGLSTEAFF.

The chain combines TRBV7-6 with TRBJ1-2. The CDR3 totals 15 residues. Germline loops: CDR1 SGHVS, CDR2 FNYEAQ. The CDR3 reads CASSLAGERGYGYTF.

The rearrangement joins TRBV6-6 to TRBJ1-2; without DNA, the TCRdb call of TRBD1 cannot be checked. Germline assignment: CDR1 MNHNY and CDR2 SVGAGI (reference sequence). The CDR3 is 13 amino acids. The CDR3 sequence: CASSYEQGDGYTF.

The rearrangement links TRBV27 to TRBJ2-7; TCRdb proposes TRBD2, but this gene call is untestable without DNA. The CDR3 contains 14 residues. Germline CDR1 and CDR2: MNHEY and SMNVEV (reference sequence). The CDR3 here is CASSLRGAVFEQYF.

The chain has TRBV9 and TRBJ2-1; there is no DNA to check the TCRdb D call of TRBD2. The CDR3 is 17 residues long. In germline, CDR1 is SGDLS, CDR2 YYNGEE. The CDR3 protein is CASSVVDRIAGKNEQFF.